A single sample is the source of the 22 T cell receptor beta chains below, sequenced in a study of T-cell memory formation after mild COVID-19. TCRdb called the 5' RACE reads again in MiXCR, with one record for every CDR3 protein. The table shows around 100,000 distinct CDR3 sequences, with about 24% occurring only once. The source material was PBMCs or a T cell subset sorted from them (not recorded which). Every receptor here comes from a man between 18 and 29 years old who had mild COVID-19 (a few samples of this study predate the infection). Cell type and time point are not known.

There are a few counts of this clonotype. The chain joins TRBV12-3 or TRBV12-4 to TRBJ2-3; the D call may be TRBD1 or TRBD2 (5 bases each). The CDR3 spans 15 residues. The V and J ends lost 7 bases and 2 bases respectively, with 16 bases between them. CDR3: CASNLGGHYTDTQYF. CDR3 sequence (DNA): TGTGCCAGCAACCTAGGAGGACACTACACAGATACGCAGTATTTT.

The chain is built from TRBV20-1 and TRBJ2-7, with D perhaps matching TRBD1 or TRBD2 (6 bases each). Germline V gives CDR1 DFQATT, CDR2 SNEGSKA (reference sequence). V was cut by 0 bases and J by 6 bases, with 18 bases left in between. The CDR3 totals 15 residues. The CDR3 spells CSARDLGGISREQYF. For the CDR3, the DNA is TGCAGTGCTAGAGATCTGGGGGGCATCTCACGCGAGCAGTACTTC.

This clonotype was seen a handful of times. The gene calls are TRBV24-1 and TRBJ2-1, with TRBD2 matching over 8 bases. This CDR3 has 19 amino acids. After removal of 9 bases from V and 1 base from J, the junction contained 19 bases not matched to a gene. Germline V gene sequence: CDR1 KGHDR, CDR2 SFDVKD. The CDR3 here is CATGTHDGGAPSSYNEQFF. CDR3 nucleotides: TGTGCCACCGGAACCCATGACGGGGGGGCTCCGTCATCCTACAATGAGCAGTTCTTC.

The V call is TRBV4-1, the J call TRBJ1-1; no definite D call. The germline V gene has CDR1 MGHRA and CDR2 YSYEKL. Trimming took 5 bases from V and 11 from J, leaving 15 bases between them. The CDR3 extends over 12 amino acids. The DNA for the CDR3 is TGCGCCAGCAGCGACCGGGTGGGTAGGGCTTTCTTT. Residues: CASSDRVGRAFF.

The gene calls are TRBV20-1 and TRBJ2-7; D is perhaps TRBD1 (6 bases). The CDR3 has 13 residues. CDR1 is DFQATT and CDR2 is SNEGSKA in the germline V gene (reference sequence). V lost 6 bases and J lost 2, with 14 bases in between. The CDR3 protein is CSAGTGTTYEQYV. The CDR3 DNA sequence: TGCAGTGCCGGAACCGGGACAACCTACGAGCAGTACGTC.

The rearrangement uses TRBV11-2 and TRBJ2-7; D not resolved. V was pared by 5 bases and J by 0 bases, with 11 bases between. This CDR3 contains 14 residues. From germline, CDR1 is SGHAT and CDR2 FQNNGV. The CDR3 loop is CASSQFGSSYEQYV. The CDR3 DNA reads TGTGCCAGCAGCCAGTTCGGAAGCTCCTACGAGCAGTACGTC.

This chain links TRBV9 with TRBJ1-1; a possible D gene is TRBD1 (5 bases). V lost 2 bases to trimming and J lost 3 bases, with 14 bases between them. Germline V gene lookup returns CDR1 SGDLS and CDR2 YYNGEE. This CDR3 region has 15 residues. The CDR3 DNA sequence: TGTGCCAGCAGCGTTCAGGAGGGGAGGTACACTGAAGCTTTCTTT. Residues: CASSVQEGRYTEAFF.

The J gene is TRBJ2-1, the V gene TRBV4-2; D is uncertain. This CDR3 contains 16 residues. V shed 0 bases and J shed 8 bases, with 17 bases lying between them. CDR1 LGHNA and CDR2 YNFKEQ come from the germline V gene. As DNA, the CDR3 is TGTGCCAGCAGCCAAGATACCCAGGACCCGACGGATGAGCAGTTCTTC. It is translated as CASSQDTQDPTDEQFF.

This clonotype was seen only a few times. The genes are TRBV15 and TRBJ2-1, with D possibly being TRBD1 (5 bases). The CDR3 is 13 residues long. Germline lookup yields CDR1 LNHNV and CDR2 YYDKDF (reference sequence). Trimming removed 6 bases from V and 0 bases from J, with 6 bases in between. The CDR3 loop reads CATRRGSYNEQFF. The CDR3 DNA is TGTGCCACCAGAAGGGGCTCCTACAATGAGCAGTTCTTC. The variable domain in full, completed from reference TRBV15 and TRBJ2-1, reads DAMVIQNPRYQVTQFGKPVTLSCSQTLNHNVMYWYQQKSSQAPKLLFHYYDKDFNNEADTPDNFQSRRPNTSFCFLDIRSPGLGDTAMYLCATRRGSYNEQFFGPGTRLTVL.

The gene calls are TRBV24-1 and TRBJ2-1, with 8 bases that match TRBD2. J was trimmed by 6 bases and V by 12 bases; bases with no gene match: 9. The germline CDR1 and CDR2 sequences are KGHDR and SFDVKD. The CDR3 runs to 13 residues. CDR3 sequence reads: CAVSGTRRNEQFF. CDR3 DNA: TGTGCCGTATCCGGGACTAGGCGCAATGAGCAGTTCTTC.

The J gene is TRBJ2-2, the V gene TRBV7-3; TRBD2 aligns across 12 bases. J lost 6 bases, V lost 2 bases, and 10 bases had no gene match. There are 18 residues in the CDR3. Germline-derived CDR1 and CDR2 are SGHTA and FQGTGA. CDR3 in amino acids: CASSLGTSGGRQAGELFF. The CDR3 DNA follows: TGTGCCAGCAGCTTAGGCACTAGCGGGGGGCGACAGGCCGGGGAGCTGTTTTTT. The entire variable domain, with the rest obtained from reference TRBV7-3 and TRBJ2-2, is as follows: GAGVSQTPSNKVTEKGKYVELRCDPISGHTALYWYRQSLGQGPEFLIYFQGTGAADDSGLPNDRFFAVRPEGSVSTLKIQRTERGDSAVYLCASSLGTSGGRQAGELFFGEGSRLTVL.

The chain joins TRBV7-9 to TRBJ2-1, with D tentatively TRBD2 (6 bases). Germline V CDR1 and CDR2: SEHNR, FQNEAQ (reference sequence). V lost 5 bases and J lost 0, with 11 bases in between. The CDR3 has 15 amino acids. The CDR3 loop reads CASSGEDFSYNEQFF. CDR3 DNA: TGTGCCAGCAGCGGGGAGGATTTCTCCTACAATGAGCAGTTCTTC.

The chain combines TRBV18 with TRBJ2-7; 9 bases agree with TRBD2. CDR1 and CDR2 from the germline V gene are KGHSH and LQKENI. V was pared by 3 bases and J by 5 bases, with 5 bases of the junction left unmatched. There are 14 residues in the CDR3. The CDR3 protein is CASSPGGRGDEQYV. The CDR3 DNA reads TGTGCCAGCTCACCCGGCGGGAGGGGTGACGAGCAGTACGTC.

The chain uses TRBV10-3 and TRBJ2-1; perhaps TRBD1 as D (6 bases). V gave up 4 bases and J gave up 7 bases, with 8 bases separating them. Germline CDR1 and CDR2: ENHRY and SYGVKD. CDR3 length equals 12 residues. CDR3 DNA sequence: TGTGCCATCAGTGGCAGGGGAAATGAGCAGTTCTTC. Protein: CAISGRGNEQFF.

The V and J genes are TRBV12-3 or TRBV12-4 and TRBJ2-1; tentatively, D is TRBD2 (6 bases). The CDR3 runs to 14 residues. The V end lost 1 base, the J end lost 8 bases, and 12 bases lay between the germline ends. CDR3 nucleotides: TGTGCCAGCAGTTTAGGCGGGGTTAAGTATGAGCAGTTCTTC. It yields the protein CASSLGGVKYEQFF.

This clonotype was observed a handful of times. V usage is TRBV5-5 and J usage is TRBJ1-5; 7 positions agree with TRBD1. This CDR3 is built from 14 residues. The J segment lost 4 bases and the V segment lost 2 bases, leaving 3 bases of the junction unmatched. Germline V gene lookup returns CDR1 SGHKS and CDR2 YYEKEE (reference sequence). The CDR3 nucleotides read TGTGCCAGCAGCTTACAACAGGGGAATCAGCCCCAGCATTTT. Protein product: CASSLQQGNQPQHF.

This clonotype was seen repeatedly, ten times or more. The CDR3 reads CASSLAGTGGLYEQYF. In DNA form, the CDR3 reads TGCGCCAGCAGCTTGGCCGGGACAGGGGGCCTCTACGAGCAGTACTTC. V gene TRBV5-1 combines with J gene TRBJ2-7, with 12 positions matching TRBD1. With V trimmed by 0 bases and J by 3 bases, 4 bases remained unmatched. The CDR3 runs to 16 residues. The germline V gene has CDR1 SGHRS and CDR2 YFSETQ.

This chain connects TRBV7-9 to TRBJ2-1, with 9 bases aligning to TRBD1. Germline V CDR1 and CDR2: SEHNR, FQNEAQ (reference sequence). This CDR3 is 12 amino acids long. J lost 7 bases, V lost 6 bases, and 1 base had no gene match. The CDR3, as DNA: TGTGCCAGCAGGGGACAGGGAAATGAGCAGTTCTTC. Protein sequence: CASRGQGNEQFF.

V gene TRBV7-9 combines with J gene TRBJ1-3; D call uncertain. V lost 5 bases, J lost 0 bases, and 8 bases lay in between. Looked up from germline, CDR1 is SEHNR and CDR2 is FQNEAQ (reference sequence). CDR3 length: 14 amino acids. CDR3 nucleotides: TGTGCCAGCAGCGGTAGTAACTCTGGAAACACCATATATTTT. As protein: CASSGSNSGNTIYF.

The chain uses TRBV7-2 and TRBJ2-7; 10 bases agree with TRBD1. Per germline, CDR1 SGHTA and CDR2 FQGNSA. CDR3 length: 14 amino acids. J gave up 3 bases and V 5 bases, and 4 bases lay outside the gene matches. The CDR3 loop reads CASSAGQGHYEQYF. In DNA form, the CDR3 reads TGTGCCAGCAGCGCGGGACAGGGGCACTACGAGCAGTACTTC.

CDR3 in DNA: TGTGCCAGCAGCTCAAGCGACGGCCCCTCTGTCTACTATGGCTACACCTTC. Its translation: CASSSSDGPSVYYGYTF. The gene calls are TRBV7-9 and TRBJ1-2; no reliable D call. This CDR3 spans 17 amino acids. V was shortened by 4 bases and J by 3 bases, with 21 bases between the two germline ends. Germline lookup yields CDR1 SEHNR and CDR2 FQNEAQ (reference sequence). Filled out from reference TRBV7-9 and TRBJ1-2, the complete variable domain reads DTGVSQNPRHKITKRGQNVTFRCDPISEHNRLYWYRQTLGQGPEFLTYFQNEAQLEKSRLLSDRFSAERPKGSFSTLEIQRTEQGDSAMYLCASSSSDGPSVYYGYTFGSGTRLTVV.

The sample holds a few counts of this clonotype. The CDR3 DNA follows: TGCGCCAGCAGCTTGAACCCCAACACTGAAGCTTTCTTT. Translation: CASSLNPNTEAFF. J is TRBJ1-1 and V is TRBV5-1; no definite D call. From germline, CDR1 is SGHRS and CDR2 YFSETQ. CDR3 length equals 13 residues. Trimming removed 1 base from V and 2 bases from J, with 6 bases in between.